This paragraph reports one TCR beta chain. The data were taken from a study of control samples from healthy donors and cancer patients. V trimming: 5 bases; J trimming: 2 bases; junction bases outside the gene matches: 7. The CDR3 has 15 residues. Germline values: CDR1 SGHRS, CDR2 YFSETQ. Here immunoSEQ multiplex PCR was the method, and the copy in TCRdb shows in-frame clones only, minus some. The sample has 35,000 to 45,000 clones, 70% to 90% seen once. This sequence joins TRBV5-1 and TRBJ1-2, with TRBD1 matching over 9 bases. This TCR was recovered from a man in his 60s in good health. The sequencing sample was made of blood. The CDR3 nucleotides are TGCGCCAGCAGACCTAGGGACAGGGAGAACTATGGCTACACCTTC. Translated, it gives CASRPRDRENYGYTF.